This T cell receptor beta chain was profiled in a study of blood T cell repertoires in COVID-19. Looking at the study overall: Sites across the United States, Italy and Spain contributed samples from acute and convalescent COVID-19. The cDNA or gDNA used as material had been derived from T cells, B-cell-depleted T cells, or PBMCs.

In the study's own analysis: It was from reference gene primer amplification that nucleated cell counts were estimated. The protocol was immunoSEQ multiplex PCR, while the TCRdb copy is restricted to in-frame clones and leaves out a portion. Clone size and V and J calls were adopted from that table, with D and trimming inferred from the DNA. The sample comprises 150,000 or so clones, 88% of which are singletons, and around a quarter rests with the top ten. This receptor was obtained from a man between 60 and 70 years old with acute or convalescent COVID-19. The sample taken for sequencing was peripheral blood.

The CDR3 coding sequence is TGTGCCAGCAGTTTTGGGGGGTCCACCGGGGAGCTGTTTTTT. Translation: CASSFGGSTGELFF. The chain has TRBV6-2 or TRBV6-3 and TRBJ2-2; perhaps TRBD2 as D (6 bases). The germline V gene has CDR1 MNHEY and CDR2 SVGEGT. The length of the CDR3 is 14 residues. Deletions cut 4 bases from V and 4 bases from J, with 10 bases between.